These T cell receptor beta chains were read from a single sample in a study of shared clonotypes between healthy human individuals. The data were produced by immunoSEQ multiplex PCR, yet TCRdb's version contains in-frame clones alone and is incomplete. Counted here are about 1.1 million clones, approximately 75% occurring once; the ten biggest clones make up approximately 0.95%. The specimen was memory CD4+ T cells from PBMCs. The receptors were sampled from a man aged 18-30 years in good health. Some clones in this sample may be carry-over from other donors' samples. The CDR3 runs from the conserved cysteine through the conserved F or W. The D gene is left open where the match is weak. The size entry is marked missing in some rows and otherwise reads once, few, many or a size class.

D gene: .; J gene: TRBJ1-2; clone size: many; V gene: TRBV28; CDR3 DNA: TGTGCCAGCAGATCGCAAGGATACCCTAACTATGGCTACACCTTC; CDR3 protein: CASRSQGYPNYGYTF
D gene: TRBD1; J gene: TRBJ2-7; clone size: once; V gene: TRBV9; CDR3 DNA: TGTGCCAGCAGCCCCCAACCCCGGACAGGGCCCGAGCAGTACTTC; CDR3 protein: CASSPQPRTGPEQYF
D gene: .; J gene: TRBJ2-5; clone size: .; V gene: TRBV7-2; CDR3 DNA: TGTGCCAGCAGCTTCTCCCCAAAAGAGACCCAGTACTTC; CDR3 protein: CASSFSPKETQYF
D gene: .; J gene: TRBJ2-2; clone size: .; V gene: TRBV6-5; CDR3 DNA: TGTGCCAGCCACGCGCCGAACACCGGGGAGCTGTTTTTT; CDR3 protein: CASHAPNTGELFF
D gene: TRBD2; J gene: TRBJ2-1; clone size: .; V gene: TRBV27; CDR3 DNA: TGTGCCAGCACCATATTGGCGGGAGGGCAGGTTGAGCAGTTCTTC; CDR3 protein: CASTILAGGQVEQFF
D gene: .; J gene: TRBJ2-2; clone size: .; V gene: TRBV2; CDR3 DNA: TGTGCCAGCAGCGTAGACAGCACCGGGGAGCTGTTTTTT; CDR3 protein: CASSVDSTGELFF
D gene: .; J gene: TRBJ2-5; clone size: many; V gene: TRBV15; CDR3 DNA: TGTGCCACCAGCAGAGGCAGGGTATACCAAGAGACCCAGTACTTC; CDR3 protein: CATSRGRVYQETQYF
D gene: TRBD2; J gene: TRBJ2-7; clone size: .; V gene: TRBV9; CDR3 DNA: TGTGCCAGCAGCGAGGGACTAGCGGGGTCGAGCTCCTACGAGCAGTACTTC; CDR3 protein: CASSEGLAGSSSYEQYF
D gene: .; J gene: TRBJ2-3; clone size: .; V gene: TRBV30; CDR3 DNA: TGTGCACAGAGCGGGTGGACAGGCACAGATACGCAGTATTTT; CDR3 protein: CAQSGWTGTDTQYF
D gene: .; J gene: TRBJ2-5; clone size: few; V gene: TRBV30; CDR3 DNA: TGTGCCTGGAGTCGGGAGACCCAGTACTTC; CDR3 protein: CAWSRETQYF
D gene: TRBD1; J gene: TRBJ1-2; clone size: .; V gene: TRBV5-6; CDR3 DNA: TGTGCCAGCAGCGCCCGAGACAGGGAAGGAGGCTACACCTTC; CDR3 protein: CASSARDREGGYTF
D gene: TRBD2; J gene: TRBJ2-7; clone size: .; V gene: TRBV5-1; CDR3 DNA: TGCGCCAGCAGCTTGGTCGAGCGGGGGACCGAGCCCTTTCCCTACGAGCAGTACTTC; CDR3 protein: CASSLVERGTEPFPYEQYF
D gene: TRBD1; J gene: TRBJ1-5; clone size: .; V gene: TRBV19; CDR3 DNA: TGTGCCAGTAGTATGGACAGGGCAAATCAGCCCCAGCATTTT; CDR3 protein: CASSMDRANQPQHF
D gene: TRBD2; J gene: TRBJ2-7; clone size: .; V gene: TRBV5-1; CDR3 DNA: TGCGCCAGCAGCCCCGGGACTAGCGGGATGTCGTACGAGCAGTACTTC; CDR3 protein: CASSPGTSGMSYEQYF
D gene: .; J gene: TRBJ1-2; clone size: .; V gene: TRBV7-9; CDR3 DNA: TGTGCCAGCAGCTTAGGTGGCGGACAAGCTAACTATGGCTACACCTTC; CDR3 protein: CASSLGGGQANYGYTF
D gene: .; J gene: TRBJ2-1; clone size: .; V gene: TRBV11-2; CDR3 DNA: TGTGCCAGCAGCTTACAGTCCCCTGTATGGCCCGCTAATGAGCAGTTCTTC; CDR3 protein: CASSLQSPVWPANEQFF
D gene: .; J gene: TRBJ1-5; clone size: few; V gene: TRBV27; CDR3 DNA: TGTGCCAGCAGTCCCAACCGGGGGGGCCGTGCGTACAATCAGCCCCAGCATTTT; CDR3 protein: CASSPNRGGRAYNQPQHF
D gene: TRBD1; J gene: TRBJ2-1; clone size: .; V gene: TRBV2; CDR3 DNA: TGTGCCAGCAGGCCGGGACAGGGGTTAAGTACGGGGTACAATGAGCAGTTCTTC; CDR3 protein: CASRPGQGLSTGYNEQFF
D gene: .; J gene: TRBJ2-1; clone size: .; V gene: TRBV4-3; CDR3 DNA: TGCGCCAGCAGCCAAGATGCGACTTTGGACAATGAGCAGTTCTTC; CDR3 protein: CASSQDATLDNEQFF
D gene: .; J gene: TRBJ1-3; clone size: .; V gene: TRBV30; CDR3 DNA: TGTGCCTGGACTAAGATCCTCTCTGGAAACACCATATATTTT; CDR3 protein: CAWTKILSGNTIYF
D gene: .; J gene: TRBJ2-1; clone size: .; V gene: TRBV6-6; CDR3 DNA: TGTGCCAGCACCGCAGCCCCCAGCGGTGAGCAGTTCTTC; CDR3 protein: CASTAAPSGEQFF
D gene: .; J gene: TRBJ2-2; clone size: .; V gene: TRBV6-6; CDR3 DNA: TGTGCCAGCACGGGAGGACAGGGAGGGACCGGGGAGCTGTTTTTT; CDR3 protein: CASTGGQGGTGELFF
D gene: .; J gene: TRBJ2-1; clone size: .; V gene: TRBV5-6; CDR3 DNA: TGTGCCAGCATCAACAGGGGGGGTGGCGATGAGCAGTTCTTC; CDR3 protein: CASINRGGGDEQFF
D gene: .; J gene: TRBJ2-7; clone size: .; V gene: TRBV28; CDR3 DNA: TGTGCCAGCAGGGGGACGGTTTTTTCCTACGAGCAGTACTTC; CDR3 protein: CASRGTVFSYEQYF
D gene: TRBD1; J gene: TRBJ2-7; clone size: .; V gene: TRBV28; CDR3 DNA: TGTGCCAGCAGTTTTGGGACAGGGAGGTCCTACGAGCAGTACTTC; CDR3 protein: CASSFGTGRSYEQYF
D gene: .; J gene: TRBJ1-1; clone size: .; V gene: TRBV6-5; CDR3 DNA: TGTGCCAGCAGTTACTCGAGCAGGGGGAACACTGAAGCTTTCTTT; CDR3 protein: CASSYSSRGNTEAFF